This TCR beta chain is drawn from a study of regulatory T cells in long-lasting Graves disease. Looking at the study overall: Over 5 years of antithyroid drugs plus positive TSH receptor antibodies defined persistent Graves' disease.

Relying on iRepertoire HTBI primers and Arm-PCR of CDR3 regions, the team built TCR beta libraries. Per the original methods: Identification across samples found about 65 TRBV and some 15 TRBJ segments. TCRdb independently ran MiXCR on the multiplex PCR reads; one entry per CDR3 protein. TCRdb's processing, not the authors', yielded these V and J calls. This table has around 400,000 distinct CDR3 sequences, around 24% appearing once. Time point in this sample: persistent/refractory GD, antithyroid drugs over 5 years with positive TRAb. Researchers made the TCR library from RNA that was extracted from PBMCs. This clonotype was recorded a few times. The CDR3 is made up of 18 amino acids. Germline lookup yields CDR1 SEHNR and CDR2 FQNEAQ (reference sequence). The V gene lost 7 bases and the J gene lost 4 bases, with 28 bases spanning the gap.

The chain is built from TRBV7-9 and TRBJ1-1; the D is unclear. The material was peripheral blood mononuclear cells (PBMCs), obtained when the disease was refractory, from a patient treated with antithyroid drugs. The sequence derives from a female donor with Graves disease. This chain's CDR3 is CASTAFVGLAQESTEAFF. The CDR3, as DNA: TGTGCCAGCACCGCCTTTGTGGGCCTGGCGCAGGAGAGCACTGAAGCTTTCTTT.